In this sample, the clone carrying this TCR beta chain turned up a few times. Measured with immunoSEQ multiplex PCR; TCRdb has only the in-frame clones, and not every one. The table records nearly 90,000 clones, 72% of them present only once. The junction had 5 bases not matched to a gene; V was cut back by 3 bases and J by 8 bases. Germline-derived CDR1 and CDR2 are MNHEY and SMNVEV (reference sequence). The CDR3 spans 14 residues. The entry originates in a study of blood T cell repertoires in COVID-19. At the level of the study: Spain, Italy and the United States supplied samples that represented acute and convalescent COVID-19. Sources were T cells, B-cell-depleted T cells, or PBMCs; the material itself was cDNA or gDNA.

The receptor's source is a woman aged 80 or over with acute or convalescent COVID-19. Sequenced sample: peripheral blood. V is TRBV27 and J is TRBJ2-1; 9 nucleotides match TRBD1. The CDR3 spells CASSFLDRGDEQFF. CDR3 coding DNA: TGTGCCAGCAGTTTTTTGGACAGGGGAGATGAGCAGTTCTTC.